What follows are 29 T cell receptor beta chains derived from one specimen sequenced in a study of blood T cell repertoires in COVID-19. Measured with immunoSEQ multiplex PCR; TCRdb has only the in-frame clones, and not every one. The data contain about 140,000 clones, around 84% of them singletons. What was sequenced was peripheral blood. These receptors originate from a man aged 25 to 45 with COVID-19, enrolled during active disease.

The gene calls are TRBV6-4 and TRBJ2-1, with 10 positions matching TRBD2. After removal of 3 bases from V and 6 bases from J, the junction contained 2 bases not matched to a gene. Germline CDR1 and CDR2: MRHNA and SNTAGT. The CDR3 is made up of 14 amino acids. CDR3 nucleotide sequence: TGTGCCAGCAGTGAAGCGGGAGGGTTCAATGAGCAGTTCTTC. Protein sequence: CASSEAGGFNEQFF.

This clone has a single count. The CDR3 loop is CASSLGGSSGYTF. The CDR3 region has the DNA TGTGCCAGCAGCTTAGGCGGTTCTAGTGGCTACACCTTC. V usage is TRBV7-2 and J usage is TRBJ1-2; no clear D gene. The CDR3 covers 13 residues. Germline-derived CDR1 and CDR2 are SGHTA and FQGNSA. Trimming took 1 base from V and 7 from J, leaving 10 bases between them.

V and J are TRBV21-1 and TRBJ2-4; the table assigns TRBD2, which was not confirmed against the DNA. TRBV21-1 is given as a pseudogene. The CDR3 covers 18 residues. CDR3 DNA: TGTGCCAGCAGCAACCCCTATGGTAGGGGGGGAGCCAAAAACATTCAGTACTTC. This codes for CASSNPYGRGGAKNIQYF.

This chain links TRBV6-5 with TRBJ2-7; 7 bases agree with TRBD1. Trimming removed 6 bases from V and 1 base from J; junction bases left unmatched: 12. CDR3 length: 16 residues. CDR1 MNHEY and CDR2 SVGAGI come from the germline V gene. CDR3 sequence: CASRYTGQSLSYEQYF. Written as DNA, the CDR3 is TGTGCCAGCAGGTACACGGGACAGTCGCTATCCTACGAGCAGTACTTC.

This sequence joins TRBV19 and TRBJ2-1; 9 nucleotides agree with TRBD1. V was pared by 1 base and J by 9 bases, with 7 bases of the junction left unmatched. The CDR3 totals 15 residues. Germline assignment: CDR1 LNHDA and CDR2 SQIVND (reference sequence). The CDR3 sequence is CASSIVEGQGSEQFF. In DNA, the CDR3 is TGTGCCAGTAGTATAGTGGAGGGACAGGGTTCTGAGCAGTTCTTC.

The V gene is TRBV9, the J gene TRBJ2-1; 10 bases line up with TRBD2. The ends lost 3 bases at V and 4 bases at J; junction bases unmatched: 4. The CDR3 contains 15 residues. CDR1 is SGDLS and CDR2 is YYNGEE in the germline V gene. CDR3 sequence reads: CASSGTSGVYNEQFF. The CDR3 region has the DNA TGTGCCAGCAGCGGAACTAGCGGGGTATACAATGAGCAGTTCTTC.

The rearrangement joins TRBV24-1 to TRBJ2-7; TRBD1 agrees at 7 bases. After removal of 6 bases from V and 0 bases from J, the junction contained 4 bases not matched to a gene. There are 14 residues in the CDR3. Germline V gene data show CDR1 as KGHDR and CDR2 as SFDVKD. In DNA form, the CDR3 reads TGTGCCACCAGTCCCCGACAGGGCTCCTACGAGCAGTACTTC. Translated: CATSPRQGSYEQYF.

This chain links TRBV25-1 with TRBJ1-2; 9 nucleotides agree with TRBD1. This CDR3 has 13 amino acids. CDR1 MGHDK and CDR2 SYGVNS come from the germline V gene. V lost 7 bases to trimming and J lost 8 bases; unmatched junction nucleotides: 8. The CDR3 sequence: CASTGTGLGGYTF. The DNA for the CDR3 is TGTGCCAGCACCGGGACAGGGTTGGGCGGCTACACCTTC.

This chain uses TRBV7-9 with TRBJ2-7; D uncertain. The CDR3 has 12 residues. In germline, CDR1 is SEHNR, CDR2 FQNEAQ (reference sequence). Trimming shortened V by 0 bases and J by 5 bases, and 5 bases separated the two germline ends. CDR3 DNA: TGTGCCAGCAGCTTAGCTCTCCACGAGCAGTACTTC. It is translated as CASSLALHEQYF.

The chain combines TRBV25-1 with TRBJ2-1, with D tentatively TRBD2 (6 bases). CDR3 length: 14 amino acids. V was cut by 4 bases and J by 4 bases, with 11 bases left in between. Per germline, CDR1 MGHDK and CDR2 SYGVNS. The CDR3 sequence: CASSGPGGYNEQFF. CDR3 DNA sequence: TGTGCCAGCAGTGGGCCCGGGGGTTACAATGAGCAGTTCTTC.

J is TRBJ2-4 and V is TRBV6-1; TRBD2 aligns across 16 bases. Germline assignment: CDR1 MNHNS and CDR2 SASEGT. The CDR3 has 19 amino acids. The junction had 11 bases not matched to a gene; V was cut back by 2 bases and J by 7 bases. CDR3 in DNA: TGTGCCAGCAGTGAAACCTCCGGGACTAGCGGGGGGGCAAGGAACATTCAGTACTTC. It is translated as CASSETSGTSGGARNIQYF.

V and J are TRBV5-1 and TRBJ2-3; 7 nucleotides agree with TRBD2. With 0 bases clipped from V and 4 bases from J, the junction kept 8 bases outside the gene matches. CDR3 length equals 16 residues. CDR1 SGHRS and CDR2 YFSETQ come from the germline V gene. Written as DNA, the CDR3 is TGCGCCAGCAGCTTGGCGGGAGGTTGGGGGGCAGATACGCAGTATTTT. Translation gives CASSLAGGWGADTQYF. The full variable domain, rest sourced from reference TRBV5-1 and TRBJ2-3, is KAGVTQTPRYLIKTRGQQVTLSCSPISGHRSVSWYQQTPGQGLQFLFEYFSETQRNKGNFPGRFSGRQFSNSRSEMNVSTLELGDSALYLCASSLAGGWGADTQYFGPGTRLTVL.

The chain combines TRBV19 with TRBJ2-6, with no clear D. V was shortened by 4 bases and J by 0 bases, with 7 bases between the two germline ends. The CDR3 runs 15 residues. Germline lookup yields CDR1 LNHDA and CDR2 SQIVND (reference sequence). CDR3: CASSTRHSGANVLTF. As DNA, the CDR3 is TGTGCCAGTAGTACGCGGCACTCTGGGGCCAACGTCCTGACTTTC.

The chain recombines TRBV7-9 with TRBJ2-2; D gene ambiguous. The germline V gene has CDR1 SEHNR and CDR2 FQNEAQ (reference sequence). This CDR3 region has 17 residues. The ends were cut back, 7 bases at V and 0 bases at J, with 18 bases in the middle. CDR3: CASTSEVRASNTGELFF. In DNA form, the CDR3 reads TGTGCCAGCACCTCCGAGGTCCGCGCCTCGAACACCGGGGAGCTGTTTTTT.

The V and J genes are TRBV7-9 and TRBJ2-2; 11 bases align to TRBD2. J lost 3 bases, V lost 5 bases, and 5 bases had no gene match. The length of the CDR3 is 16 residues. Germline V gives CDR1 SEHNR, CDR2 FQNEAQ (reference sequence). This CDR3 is CASSPTSGRYTGELFF. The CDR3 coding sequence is TGTGCCAGCAGCCCTACTAGCGGGAGATACACCGGGGAGCTGTTTTTT.

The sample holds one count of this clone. DNA for the CDR3: TGTGCCATCAGTGAGGGAGACAGGGACTCAGATACGCAGTATTTT. It is translated as CAISEGDRDSDTQYF. V gene TRBV10-3 combines with J gene TRBJ2-3, with D possibly matching TRBD1 (7 bases). With 2 bases removed from V and 4 bases from J, the gap between germline ends came to 13 bases. Germline-derived CDR1 and CDR2 are ENHRY and SYGVKD. This CDR3 spans 15 amino acids.

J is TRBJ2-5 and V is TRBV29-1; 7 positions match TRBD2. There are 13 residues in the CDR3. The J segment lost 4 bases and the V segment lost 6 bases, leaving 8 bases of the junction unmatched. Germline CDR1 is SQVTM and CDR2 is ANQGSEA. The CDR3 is CSVRRDYRETQYF. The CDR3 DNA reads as TGCAGCGTCCGCCGGGACTATAGAGAGACCCAGTACTTC.

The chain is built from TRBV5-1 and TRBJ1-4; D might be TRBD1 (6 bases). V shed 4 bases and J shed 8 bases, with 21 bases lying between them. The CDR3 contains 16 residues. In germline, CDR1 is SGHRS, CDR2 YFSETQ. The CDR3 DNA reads TGCGCCAGCAGCCGAGCCTCTATACAGGGTGGAGAAAAACTGTTTTTT. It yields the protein CASSRASIQGGEKLFF. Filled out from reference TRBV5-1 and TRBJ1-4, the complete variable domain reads KAGVTQTPRYLIKTRGQQVTLSCSPISGHRSVSWYQQTPGQGLQFLFEYFSETQRNKGNFPGRFSGRQFSNSRSEMNVSTLELGDSALYLCASSRASIQGGEKLFFGSGTQLSVL.

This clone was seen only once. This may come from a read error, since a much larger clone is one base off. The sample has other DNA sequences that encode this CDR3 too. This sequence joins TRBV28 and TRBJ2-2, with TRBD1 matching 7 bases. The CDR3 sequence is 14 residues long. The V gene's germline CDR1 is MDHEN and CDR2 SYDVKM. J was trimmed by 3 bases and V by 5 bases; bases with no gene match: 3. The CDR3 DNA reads TGTGCCAGCAGTACCGACAGGGACACCGGGGAGCTGTTTTTT. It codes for CASSTDRDTGELFF.

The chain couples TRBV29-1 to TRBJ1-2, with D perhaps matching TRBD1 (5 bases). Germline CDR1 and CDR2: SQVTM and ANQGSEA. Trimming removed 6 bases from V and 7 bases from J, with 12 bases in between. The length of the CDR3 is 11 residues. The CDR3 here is CSVQTGGGYTF. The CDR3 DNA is TGCAGCGTACAGACCGGGGGTGGCTACACCTTC.

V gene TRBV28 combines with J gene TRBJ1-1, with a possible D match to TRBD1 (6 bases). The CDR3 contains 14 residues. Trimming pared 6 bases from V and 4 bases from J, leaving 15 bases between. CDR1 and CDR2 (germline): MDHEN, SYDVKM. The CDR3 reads CASRVDSSGTEAFF. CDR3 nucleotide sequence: TGTGCCAGCAGGGTGGACAGTTCAGGCACTGAAGCTTTCTTT.

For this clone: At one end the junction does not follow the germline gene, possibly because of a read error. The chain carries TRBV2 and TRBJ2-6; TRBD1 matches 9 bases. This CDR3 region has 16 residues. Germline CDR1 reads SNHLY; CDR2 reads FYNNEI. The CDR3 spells CASSEGDRAGANVLTF. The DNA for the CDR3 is TGTGCCAGCAGCGAAGGGGACAGGGCTGGGGCCAACGTCCTGACTTTC.

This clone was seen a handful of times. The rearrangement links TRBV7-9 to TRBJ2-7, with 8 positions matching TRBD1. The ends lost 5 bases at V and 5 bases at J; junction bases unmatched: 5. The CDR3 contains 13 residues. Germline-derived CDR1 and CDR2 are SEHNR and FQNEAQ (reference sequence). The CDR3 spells CASSQTGEDEQYF. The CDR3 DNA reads TGTGCCAGCAGCCAGACAGGGGAGGACGAGCAGTACTTC.

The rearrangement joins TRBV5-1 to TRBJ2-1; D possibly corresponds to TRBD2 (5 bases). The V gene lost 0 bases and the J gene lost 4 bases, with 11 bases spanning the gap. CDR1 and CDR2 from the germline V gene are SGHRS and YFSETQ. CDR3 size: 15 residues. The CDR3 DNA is TGCGCCAGCAGCTTGGAGCCTAGCAGATACAATGAGCAGTTCTTC. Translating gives CASSLEPSRYNEQFF.

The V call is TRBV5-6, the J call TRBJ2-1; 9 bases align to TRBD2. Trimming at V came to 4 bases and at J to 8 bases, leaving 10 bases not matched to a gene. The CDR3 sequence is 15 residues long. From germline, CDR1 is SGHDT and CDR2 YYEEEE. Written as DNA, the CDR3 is TGTGCCAGCAGCATATTTAGCGGGAGAGGGTATGAGCAGTTCTTC. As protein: CASSIFSGRGYEQFF. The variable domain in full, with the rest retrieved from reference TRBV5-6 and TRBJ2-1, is DAGVTQSPTHLIKTRGQQVTLRCSPKSGHDTVSWYQQALGQGPQFIFQYYEEEERQRGNFPDRFSGHQFPNYSSELNVNALLLGDSALYLCASSIFSGRGYEQFFGPGTRLTVL.

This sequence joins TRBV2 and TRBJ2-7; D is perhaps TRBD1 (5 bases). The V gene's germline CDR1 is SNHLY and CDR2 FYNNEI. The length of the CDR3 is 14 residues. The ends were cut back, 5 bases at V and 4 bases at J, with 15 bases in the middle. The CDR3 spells CASSSRVSNYEQYF. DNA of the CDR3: TGTGCCAGCAGTTCCAGGGTTTCGAATTACGAGCAGTACTTC.

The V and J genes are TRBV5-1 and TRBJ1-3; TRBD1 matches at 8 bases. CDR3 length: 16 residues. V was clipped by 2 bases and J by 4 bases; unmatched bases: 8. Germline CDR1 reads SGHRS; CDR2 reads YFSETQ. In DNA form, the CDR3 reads TGCGCCAGCAGCTTTTCAGGGGGCAGGAGCGGAAACACCATATATTTT. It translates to CASSFSGGRSGNTIYF.

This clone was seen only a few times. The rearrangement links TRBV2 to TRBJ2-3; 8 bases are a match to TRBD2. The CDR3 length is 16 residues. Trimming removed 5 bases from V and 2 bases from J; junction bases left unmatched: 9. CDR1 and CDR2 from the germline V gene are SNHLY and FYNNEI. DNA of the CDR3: TGTGCCAGCAGTTCTCGAGCGGGAGTGATCACAGATACGCAGTATTTT. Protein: CASSSRAGVITDTQYF.

CDR3 amino acids: CATRVTEYSNQPQHF. CDR3 DNA: TGCGCCACCAGGGTGACAGAATATAGCAATCAGCCCCAGCATTTT. This chain links TRBV10-1 with TRBJ1-5, with D possibly TRBD1 on 5 matching bases. Trimming pared 10 bases from V and 0 bases from J, leaving 16 bases between. The CDR3 sequence is 15 residues long. CDR1 is WNHNN, CDR2 SYGVQD, per germline (reference sequence).